This T cell receptor (beta chain) was recorded in a study of blood T cell repertoires in COVID-19. Study in general: PBMCs, B-cell-depleted T cells, or T cells were the source of the cDNA or gDNA that made up the material.

The CDR3 runs 14 residues. The V segment lost 4 bases and the J segment 0 bases; nucleotides outside the gene matches: 1. The V gene's germline CDR1 is SGDLS and CDR2 YYNGEE. Study processing details: By means of reference gene primer amplification, nucleated cell counts were estimated. This table comes from immunoSEQ multiplex PCR, and its TCRdb copy is limited to in-frame clones, with some not included. V, J and clone size were drawn from that table, and D and trimming were deduced from the DNA. The sample has about 60,000 clones; around 75% are singletons. The gene calls are TRBV9 and TRBJ2-7; 10 nucleotides agree with TRBD2. This receptor was identified in a human donor in a cohort sampled during active COVID-19. The sample comprised peripheral blood. In DNA, the CDR3 is TGTGCCAGCAGCTCTAGCGGGAGCTCCTACGAGCAGTACTTC. Its protein product is CASSSSGSSYEQYF.